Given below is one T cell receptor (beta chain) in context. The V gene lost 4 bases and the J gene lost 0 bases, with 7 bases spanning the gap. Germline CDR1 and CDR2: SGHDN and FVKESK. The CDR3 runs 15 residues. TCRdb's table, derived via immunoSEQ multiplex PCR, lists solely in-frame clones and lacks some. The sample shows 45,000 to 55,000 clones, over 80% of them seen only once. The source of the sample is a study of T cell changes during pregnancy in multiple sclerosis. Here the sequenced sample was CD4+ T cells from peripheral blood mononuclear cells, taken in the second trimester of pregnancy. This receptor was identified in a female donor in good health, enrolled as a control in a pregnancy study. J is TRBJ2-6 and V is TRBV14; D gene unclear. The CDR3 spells CASSRLSSGANVLTF. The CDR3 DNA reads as TGTGCCAGCAGCCGACTGTCCTCTGGGGCCAACGTCCTGACTTTC. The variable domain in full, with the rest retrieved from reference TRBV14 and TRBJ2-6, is EAGVTQFPSHSVIEKGQTVTLRCDPISGHDNLYWYRRVMGKEIKFLLHFVKESKQDESGMPNNRFLAERTGGTYSTLKVQPAELEDSGVYFCASSRLSSGANVLTFGAGSRLTVL.